The sequence of this T cell receptor (beta chain) was determined in a study of T cell responses to AZD1222 COVID-19 vaccine. This clone was counted between two and nine times. Its antigen is as yet unknown. Findings and caveats of the study: Among those given AZD1222, only 5 to 7 were seropositive at baseline. CD4 TCRs associated with vaccination spanned spike, dominating at 160-218 and 743-854. Elevations in Spike-specific TCR breadth and depth followed administration of two AZD1222 doses.

TCRdb keeps only in-frame clones here, not all; method: immunoSEQ multiplex PCR. Among 200,000 or so clones, approximately 92% were seen once, and the ten largest hold around 9.3%. Germline V gives CDR1 SGHRS, CDR2 YFSETQ. The V gene lost 0 bases and the J gene lost 4 bases, with 13 bases spanning the gap. This CDR3 comprises 15 residues. The specimen was peripheral blood, collected on day 0 of AZD1222 vaccination. The receptor comes from an adult in good health. J is TRBJ2-5 and V is TRBV5-1; D is perhaps TRBD2 (5 bases). The CDR3 loop reads CASSLVEAGRETQYF. CDR3 nucleotides: TGCGCCAGCAGCTTGGTGGAGGCGGGCCGAGAGACCCAGTACTTC.